This T cell receptor beta chain was profiled in a study of cytomegalovirus exposure and HLA in healthy donors. Findings of the study overall: A later analysis, which compared TCR beta chains of equal frequency, found the HLA-associated ones more clonally expanded.

Deletions cut 6 bases from V and 3 bases from J, with 12 bases between. The CDR3 length is 14 residues. Germline V CDR1 and CDR2: MDHEN, SYDVKM. Details on this clone: No antigen is known for it.

These donors counted as nominally healthy when sampled, but unrecorded immune exposures were likely. PCR was performed using 60 Vbeta and 13 Jbeta primers. Method: immunoSEQ multiplex PCR; TCRdb's copy keeps in-frame clones and lacks some. This sample has 63,000 or so clones; approximately 74% occur once, and the top ten carry 22%. This rearrangement joins TRBV28 to TRBJ1-5, with D perhaps matching TRBD1 (6 bases). The clonotype originates from a woman aged 30 to 39 in good health and CMV-seropositive. Specimen: PBMCs. The CDR3 DNA reads as TGTGCCAGCAGAATGGACAGCCTCAATCAGCCCCAGCATTTT. It yields the protein CASRMDSLNQPQHF.